The source of this T cell receptor beta chain is a study of blood T cell repertoires in COVID-19 (dated by TCRdb to 2018 to 2020). Regarding the study in general: The collaborator samples originated in the United States, Italy and Spain and spanned the acute and convalescent phases of COVID-19. The material from the prospective study consisted of cDNA or gDNA derived from T cells, B-cell-depleted T cells, or PBMCs. Subjects who had been exposed to COVID-19, were actively infected with it, or had recovered from it provided the deeply sampled blood TCRbeta repertoires that made up the dataset. The repertoires were released in a freely available public database meant as a resource for research on the immune response to SARS-CoV-2. Samples came from the ongoing ImmuneRACE study (first 160 participants) plus 1,254 subjects from 6 global collaborators. A de-identified subject ID, COVID-19 status, age in years and sex were almost always included in the sample metadata. HLA class I and class II types, where available, came from metadata supplied by the sample provider rather than from assay-based typing.

The immunoSEQ Assay, a bias-controlled multiplex PCR, was used to amplify TCRbeta CDR3 regions from genomic DNA. The authors' analysis ran thus. Within the assay, amplification of reference gene primers was used to estimate how many nucleated cells each sample contained. To quantify the absolute abundance of each unique TCRbeta CDR3 rearrangement, sequence reads were collapsed and filtered. For each sample, productive Simpson clonality was calculated by taking the square root of Simpson's diversity index across productive rearrangements. This immuneACCESS table, as held by TCRdb, lists in-frame sequences with V and J called but not all clones. Of the missing ones, under half trace to an unresolved V gene in checked studies; the others have no known cause. That table supplies the V and J calls and clone size; D and trimming were determined from the DNA. Within this sample are 150,000 to 200,000 clones, with 75% to 90% of them counted one time only. 3% to 4% of the sample lies in the top ten.

Broad study findings and their caveats: The quantity of clinical and demographic metadata differed by source and by participant and was supplied without curation.

This clone was seen more than once but under ten times. What this receptor recognizes is not known. Qualities for individual bases were not recorded, and no much larger clone is one base off. Participants in the prospective study were enrolled through a virtual design, were aged roughly 18 to 100 years, and lived in roughly 24 United States geographic areas. In the prospective study, cohorts were assigned on the basis of participant-reported clinical history obtained from a screening survey and a study questionnaire. Recovered participants in ImmuneRACE Cohort 3 were defined as having two consecutive negative NP/OP PCR tests, clearance from a healthcare professional, or resolution of symptoms. Each participant in the prospective study had whole blood, serum and a nasopharyngeal or oropharyngeal swab collected by mobile phlebotomists. Over an approximately two-month period, participants in the prospective study had the option of providing additional blood draws and questionnaires. Before DNA extraction, prospective study blood samples were shipped either frozen or at room temperature.

The germline V gene gives CDR1 as KGHDR and CDR2 as SFDVKD. The V and J ends are trimmed by 4 bases and 1 base, leaving 9 bases between them. The CDR3 starts with the cysteine, ends with the phenylalanine, and has 14 residues. Of the read, only the CDR3 DNA is kept; its 42 bases are in frame from base 1. Sequences were obtained from PBMCs or T cells enriched from blood (not recorded which). The receptor chain draws on TRBV24-1 and TRBJ1-2, with the identity of the D gene unclear. This receptor was identified in a woman aged 60-75 years who had recovered from COVID-19. The DNA sequence reads TGTGCCACCAGTGAAGCCATTCTTAACTATGGCTACACCTTC. Translated, it gives CATSEAILNYGYTF.